A single sample is the source of the 22 T cell receptor beta chains below, sequenced in a study of CXCR3-negative and CXCR3-positive naive CD8 T cells. General study points: CXCR3-positive naive cells had TRB CDR3s that were more hydrophobic than CXCR3-negative naive cells had.

cDNA libraries for TRB were generated by 5' RACE incorporating UMI labels. TCRdb re-called the 5' RACE reads and gives one entry per CDR3 protein, without DNA. Its clone listing holds roughly 120,000 distinct CDR3 sequences. No cognate antigen is known for these TCRs. Material for sequencing was naive CXCR3+ CD8+ T cells from blood. Subset defined: CD45RO-CCR7+CD27+CD95- naive CD8+ T cells expressing CXCR3 (TNR3+). Every receptor here comes from a human donor in good health. Some clones in this sample may be carry-over from other donors' samples.

This chain links TRBV9 with TRBJ2-3; TCRdb calls TRBD1, which cannot be checked without DNA. Germline V lookup: CDR1 SGDLS, CDR2 YYNGEE. This CDR3 region has 15 residues. The CDR3 loop is CASSVGGGTTDTQYF.

The chain recombines TRBV5-1 with TRBJ2-6; TCRdb selects TRBD1, and the lack of DNA leaves this call unchecked. Germline lookup yields CDR1 SGHRS and CDR2 YFSETQ. The CDR3 extends over 17 amino acids. The CDR3 is CASSPDQGPAGANVLTF.

The V and J genes are TRBV27 and TRBJ1-2; no DNA is available, so the TRBD1 call from TCRdb remains unchecked. CDR3 length equals 13 residues. Germline V gene data show CDR1 as MNHEY and CDR2 as SMNVEV (reference sequence). The CDR3 protein is CASSRQGAEGYTF.

This chain joins TRBV7-9 and TRBJ2-3; absent DNA, TCRdb's TRBD1 call cannot be checked. The CDR3 loop spans 15 amino acids. CDR1 SEHNR and CDR2 FQNEAQ come from the germline V gene (reference sequence). Here the CDR3 reads CASSSRDIRTDTQYF. Complete variable domain (other parts from reference TRBV7-9 and TRBJ2-3): DTGVSQNPRHKITKRGQNVTFRCDPISEHNRLYWYRQTLGQGPEFLTYFQNEAQLEKSRLLSDRFSAERPKGSFSTLEIQRTEQGDSAMYLCASSSRDIRTDTQYFGPGTRLTVL.

The gene calls are TRBV12-3 or TRBV12-4 and TRBJ2-2. The CDR3 is made up of 14 amino acids. The CDR3 protein is CASSLSAGTGELFF.

This rearrangement joins TRBV20-1 to TRBJ2-2; the D call from TCRdb, TRBD2, cannot be confirmed without DNA. CDR1 is DFQATT, CDR2 SNEGSKA, per germline (reference sequence). The CDR3 sequence is 15 residues long. CDR3 amino acids: CSASLLASNTGELFF.

The V gene is TRBV28, the J gene TRBJ2-2; TCRdb indicates TRBD2, and absent DNA this call remains unverified. CDR1 is MDHEN, CDR2 SYDVKM, per germline. The CDR3 runs to 18 residues. CDR3 residues: CASSLVRLAGTNTGELFF.

This chain uses TRBV27 with TRBJ2-7. This CDR3 region has 15 residues. Germline loops: CDR1 MNHEY, CDR2 SMNVEV (reference sequence). CDR3 loop: CASSLGGGSPYEQYF.

CDR3 region: CASSSGTSNTEAFF. The chain couples TRBV5-1 to TRBJ1-1; TCRdb picks TRBD1, but there is no DNA to check that call. The CDR3 length is 14 residues. CDR1 and CDR2 from the germline V gene are SGHRS and YFSETQ.

This chain's CDR3 is CASSLVGDEGGYTF. This chain connects TRBV7-2 to TRBJ1-2; TCRdb calls TRBD1, which cannot be checked without DNA. Germline CDR1 is SGHTA and CDR2 is FQGNSA. The CDR3 has 14 amino acids.

V gene TRBV9 combines with J gene TRBJ2-5. Looked up from germline, CDR1 is SGDLS and CDR2 is YYNGEE. This CDR3 has 11 amino acids. The CDR3 reads CASSDQETQYF.

V usage is TRBV27 and J usage is TRBJ2-1; TCRdb's D call, TRBD1, is unchecked because there is no DNA. The germline CDR1 and CDR2 sequences are MNHEY and SMNVEV (reference sequence). This CDR3 contains 16 residues. This CDR3 is CASSPGGVSSYNEQFF.

The V call is TRBV6-2 or TRBV6-3, the J call TRBJ2-1. In germline, CDR1 is MNHEY, CDR2 SVGEGT. The length of the CDR3 is 13 residues. CDR3 loop: CASSLVNYNEQFF.

The chain links TRBV20-1 to TRBJ2-7; checking the TCRdb D call of TRBD2 is not possible without DNA. Germline V gene lookup returns CDR1 DFQATT and CDR2 SNEGSKA (reference sequence). The CDR3 has 14 residues. The CDR3 protein is CSATPQREGHEQYF.

The V call is TRBV9, the J call TRBJ2-2; TCRdb's D gene call, TRBD1, goes unchecked for lack of DNA. Germline V gene sequence: CDR1 SGDLS, CDR2 YYNGEE. The CDR3 runs to 14 residues. CDR3 residues: CASSVGQGAGELFF. Complete variable domain (other parts from reference TRBV9 and TRBJ2-2): DSGVTQTPKHLITATGQRVTLRCSPRSGDLSVYWYQQSLDQGLQFLIQYYNGEERAKGNILERFSAQQFPDLHSELNLSSLELGDSALYFCASSVGQGAGELFFGEGSRLTVL.

This chain joins TRBV4-1 and TRBJ2-5. Germline lookup yields CDR1 MGHRA and CDR2 YSYEKL. This CDR3 is built from 14 residues. CDR3 region: CASSQSFQQETQYF.

This chain joins TRBV12-3 or TRBV12-4 and TRBJ2-5; TCRdb calls TRBD1, which cannot be checked without DNA. The CDR3 consists of 14 residues. CDR3 loop: CASSFWTGGETQYF.

The chain recombines TRBV20-1 with TRBJ1-2; checking the TCRdb D call of TRBD1 is not possible without DNA. The CDR3 loop spans 15 amino acids. CDR1 is DFQATT, CDR2 SNEGSKA, per germline (reference sequence). This chain's CDR3 is CSASPPGQGYYGYTF.

The chain is built from TRBV27 and TRBJ2-5; TCRdb names TRBD1, which stays unverified in the absence of DNA. From germline, CDR1 is MNHEY and CDR2 SMNVEV (reference sequence). The CDR3 runs to 15 residues. The CDR3 sequence: CASSLYPGNQETQYF.

The genes are TRBV4-3 and TRBJ2-6. The germline V gene has CDR1 LGHNA and CDR2 YSLEER. CDR3 length: 16 amino acids. CDR3 amino acids: CASSQDGGAGANVLTF.

The chain is built from TRBV7-9 and TRBJ2-3; as DNA is missing, the TRBD1 call by TCRdb cannot be tested. The germline V gene has CDR1 SEHNR and CDR2 FQNEAQ (reference sequence). This CDR3 contains 16 residues. CDR3 in amino acids: CASSLATPGVTDTQYF. The full variable domain, in which reference TRBV7-9 and TRBJ2-3 provide the parts outside the CDR3, is DTGVSQNPRHKITKRGQNVTFRCDPISEHNRLYWYRQTLGQGPEFLTYFQNEAQLEKSRLLSDRFSAERPKGSFSTLEIQRTEQGDSAMYLCASSLATPGVTDTQYFGPGTRLTVL.

J is TRBJ1-1 and V is TRBV27. From germline, CDR1 is MNHEY and CDR2 SMNVEV (reference sequence). This CDR3 is built from 14 residues. This CDR3 is CASSLSGGNTEAFF.